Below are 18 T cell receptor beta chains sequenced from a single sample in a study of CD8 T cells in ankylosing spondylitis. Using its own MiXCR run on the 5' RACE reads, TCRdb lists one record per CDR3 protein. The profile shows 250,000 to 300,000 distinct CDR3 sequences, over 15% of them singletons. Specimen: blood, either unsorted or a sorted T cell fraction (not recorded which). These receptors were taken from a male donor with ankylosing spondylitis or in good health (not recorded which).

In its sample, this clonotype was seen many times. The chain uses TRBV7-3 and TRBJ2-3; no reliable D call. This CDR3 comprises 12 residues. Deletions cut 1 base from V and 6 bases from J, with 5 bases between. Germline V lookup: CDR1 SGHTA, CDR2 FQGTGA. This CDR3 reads CASSLMGDTQYF. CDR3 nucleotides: TGTGCCAGCAGCTTAATGGGGGATACGCAGTATTTT.

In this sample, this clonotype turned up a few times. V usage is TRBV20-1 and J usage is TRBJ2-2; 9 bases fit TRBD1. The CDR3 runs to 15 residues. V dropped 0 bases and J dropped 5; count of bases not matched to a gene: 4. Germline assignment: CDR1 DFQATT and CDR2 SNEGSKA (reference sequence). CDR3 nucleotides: TGCAGTGCTAGAGAGCGTGGACAGGGGACCGGGGAGCTGTTTTTT. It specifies CSARERGQGTGELFF.

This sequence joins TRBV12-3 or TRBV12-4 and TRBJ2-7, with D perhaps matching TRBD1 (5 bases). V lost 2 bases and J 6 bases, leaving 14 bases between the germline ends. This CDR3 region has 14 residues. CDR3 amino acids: CASSLTQGVSEQYV. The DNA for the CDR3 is TGTGCCAGCAGTTTAACGCAGGGTGTGTCCGAGCAGTACGTC.

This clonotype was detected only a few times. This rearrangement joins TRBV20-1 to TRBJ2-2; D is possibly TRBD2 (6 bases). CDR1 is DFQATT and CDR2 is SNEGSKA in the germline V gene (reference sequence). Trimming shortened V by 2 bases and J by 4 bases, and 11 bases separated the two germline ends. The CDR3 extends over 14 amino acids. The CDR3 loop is CSARSLEGTGELFF. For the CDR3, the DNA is TGCAGTGCTAGAAGTCTGGAGGGCACCGGGGAGCTGTTTTTT.

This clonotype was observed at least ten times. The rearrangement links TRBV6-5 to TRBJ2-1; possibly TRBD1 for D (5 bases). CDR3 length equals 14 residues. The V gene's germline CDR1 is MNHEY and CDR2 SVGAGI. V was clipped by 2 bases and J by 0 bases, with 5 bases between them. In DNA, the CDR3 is TGTGCCAGCAGTTACAGGGGCTCCTACAATGAGCAGTTCTTC. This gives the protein CASSYRGSYNEQFF.

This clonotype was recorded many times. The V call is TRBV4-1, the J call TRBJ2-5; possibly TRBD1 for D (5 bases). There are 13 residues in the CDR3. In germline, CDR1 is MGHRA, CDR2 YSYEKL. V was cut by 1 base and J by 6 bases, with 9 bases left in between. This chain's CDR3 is CASSQVWGQTQYF. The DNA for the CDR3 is TGCGCCAGCAGCCAAGTCTGGGGCCAGACCCAGTACTTC.

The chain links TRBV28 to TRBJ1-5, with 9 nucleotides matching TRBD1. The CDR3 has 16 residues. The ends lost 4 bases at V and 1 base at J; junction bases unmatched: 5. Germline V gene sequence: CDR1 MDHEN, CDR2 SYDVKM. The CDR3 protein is CASSSRTGVSNQPQHF. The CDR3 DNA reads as TGTGCCAGCAGTTCCCGGACAGGGGTCAGCAATCAGCCCCAGCATTTT.

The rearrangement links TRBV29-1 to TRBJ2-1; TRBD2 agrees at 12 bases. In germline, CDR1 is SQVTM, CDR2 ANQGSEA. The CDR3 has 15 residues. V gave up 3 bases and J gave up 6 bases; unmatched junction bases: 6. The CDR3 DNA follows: TGCAGCGTTGAGATCCTAGCGGGAGGGGCCAATGAGCAGTTCTTC. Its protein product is CSVEILAGGANEQFF.

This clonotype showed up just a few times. The chain's CDR3 is CASSLGTPNSPLHF. The CDR3 nucleotides are TGTGCCAGCAGTTTAGGGACACCCAATTCACCCCTCCACTTT. The rearrangement links TRBV12-3 or TRBV12-4 to TRBJ1-6; TRBD1 might be the D (5 bases). V lost 1 base and J lost 7, with 8 bases in between. The CDR3 sequence is 14 residues long.

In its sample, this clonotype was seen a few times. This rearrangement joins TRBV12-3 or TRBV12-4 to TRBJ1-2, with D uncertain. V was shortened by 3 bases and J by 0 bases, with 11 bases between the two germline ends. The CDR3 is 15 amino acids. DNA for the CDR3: TGTGCCAGCAGTTTTGACTCCAGCTCTAACTATGGCTACACCTTC. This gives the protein CASSFDSSSNYGYTF.

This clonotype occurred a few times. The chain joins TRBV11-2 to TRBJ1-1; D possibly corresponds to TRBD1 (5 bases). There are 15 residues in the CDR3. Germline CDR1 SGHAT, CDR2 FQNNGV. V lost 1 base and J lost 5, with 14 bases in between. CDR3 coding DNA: TGTGCCAGCAGCTTAGTGAGGGGCGGGGGAACTGAAGCTTTCTTT. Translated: CASSLVRGGGTEAFF.

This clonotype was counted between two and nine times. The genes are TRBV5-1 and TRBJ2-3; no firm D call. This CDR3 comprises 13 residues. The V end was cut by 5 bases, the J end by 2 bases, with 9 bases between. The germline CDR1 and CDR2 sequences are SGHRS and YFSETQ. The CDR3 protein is CASSPDNTDTQYF. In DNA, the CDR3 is TGCGCCAGCAGTCCCGACAACACAGATACGCAGTATTTT.

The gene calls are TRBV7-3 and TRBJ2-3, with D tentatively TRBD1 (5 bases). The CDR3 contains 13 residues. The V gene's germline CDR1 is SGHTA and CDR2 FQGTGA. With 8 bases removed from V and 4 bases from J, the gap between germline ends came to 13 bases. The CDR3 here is CASGASRADTQYF. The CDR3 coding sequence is TGTGCCAGCGGCGCGTCCAGGGCAGATACGCAGTATTTT.

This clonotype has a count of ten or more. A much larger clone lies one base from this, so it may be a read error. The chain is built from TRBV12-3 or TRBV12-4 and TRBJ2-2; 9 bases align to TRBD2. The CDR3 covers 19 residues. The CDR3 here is CAISFPDPTAGGLTGELFF. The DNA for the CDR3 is TGTGCCATCAGTTTCCCGGACCCTACTGCGGGGGGGCTGACCGGGGAGCTGTTTTTT.

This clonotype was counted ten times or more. The CDR3 nucleotides are TGTGCCAGCAATCAGGGGGCGTATGGCTACACCTTC. This gives the protein CASNQGAYGYTF. The chain uses TRBV5-5 and TRBJ1-2; 8 bases match TRBD1. The germline V gene has CDR1 SGHKS and CDR2 YYEKEE (reference sequence). V dropped 6 bases and J dropped 5; count of bases not matched to a gene: 3. The CDR3 consists of 12 residues.

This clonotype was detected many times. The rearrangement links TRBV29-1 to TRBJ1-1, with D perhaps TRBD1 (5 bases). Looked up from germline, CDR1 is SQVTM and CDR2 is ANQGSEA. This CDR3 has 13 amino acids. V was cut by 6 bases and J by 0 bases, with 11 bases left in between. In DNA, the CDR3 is TGCAGCGTGACAGTCTCCATGAACACTGAAGCTTTCTTT. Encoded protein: CSVTVSMNTEAFF. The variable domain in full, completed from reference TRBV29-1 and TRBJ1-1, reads SAVISQKPSRDICQRGTSLTIQCQVDSQVTMMFWYRQQPGQSLTLIATANQGSEATYESGFVIDKFPISRPNLTFSTLTVSNMSPEDSSIYLCSVTVSMNTEAFFGQGTRLTVV.

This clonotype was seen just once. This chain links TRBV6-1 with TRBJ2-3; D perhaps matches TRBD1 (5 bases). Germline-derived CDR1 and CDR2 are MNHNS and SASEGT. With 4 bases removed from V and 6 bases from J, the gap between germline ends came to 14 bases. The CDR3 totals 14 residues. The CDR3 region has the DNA TGTGCCAGCAGTGTGGACACCCCCAGTGATACGCAGTATTTT. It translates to CASSVDTPSDTQYF.

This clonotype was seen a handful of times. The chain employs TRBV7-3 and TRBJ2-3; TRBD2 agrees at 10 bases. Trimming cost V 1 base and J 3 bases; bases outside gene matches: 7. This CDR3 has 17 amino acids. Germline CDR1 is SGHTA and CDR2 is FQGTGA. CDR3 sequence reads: CASSLRGAGGPTDTQYF. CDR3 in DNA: TGTGCCAGCAGCTTAAGGGGAGCGGGAGGGCCAACAGATACGCAGTATTTT.